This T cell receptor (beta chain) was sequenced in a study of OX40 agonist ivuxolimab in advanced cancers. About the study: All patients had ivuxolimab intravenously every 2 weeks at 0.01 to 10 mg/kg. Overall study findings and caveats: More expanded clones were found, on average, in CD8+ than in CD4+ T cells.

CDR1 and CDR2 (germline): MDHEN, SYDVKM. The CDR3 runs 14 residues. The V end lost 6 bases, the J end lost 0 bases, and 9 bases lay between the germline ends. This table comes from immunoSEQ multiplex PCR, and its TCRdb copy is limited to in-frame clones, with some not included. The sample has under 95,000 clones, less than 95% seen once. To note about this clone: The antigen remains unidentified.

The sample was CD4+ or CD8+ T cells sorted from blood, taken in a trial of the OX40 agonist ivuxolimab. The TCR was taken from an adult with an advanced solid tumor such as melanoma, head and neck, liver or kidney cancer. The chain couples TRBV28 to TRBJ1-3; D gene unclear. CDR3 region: CASSTRASGNTIYF. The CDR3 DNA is TGTGCCAGCAGCACGAGGGCCTCTGGAAACACCATATATTTT.